Listed below are T cell receptor beta chains from one sample, sequenced in a study of metastatic and nonmetastatic thyroid tumors. TCRdb ran MiXCR on the PCR reads. The profile covers 20,000 to 25,000 clones, with around 16% appearing a single time and under 20% taken by the ten largest. Sequencing input: blood. These receptors came from a female donor with papillary thyroid cancer or a benign thyroid nodule (not recorded which). Some clones in this sample may be carry-over from other donors' samples. CDR3s include the opening cysteine and the closing phenylalanine or tryptophan. The D gene is left open where the match is weak. Size values are once, few and many counts, or a class for expanded clones, and some rows have none.

clone_size j_call d_call v_call cdr3_aa cdr3_nt
many TRBJ1-5 NA TRBV20-1 CSARGTDLDQPQHF TGCAGTGCTAGAGGAACGGATTTAGATCAGCCCCAGCATTTT
NA TRBJ1-2 NA TRBV10-3 CAISETAPRLYGYTF TGTGCCATCAGTGAGACGGCCCCTCGCTTGTATGGCTACACCTTC
many TRBJ1-5 NA TRBV9 CASSVAGENQPQHF TGTGCCAGCAGCGTAGCAGGGGAAAATCAGCCCCAGCATTTT
NA TRBJ2-7 TRBD1 TRBV6-1 CASRDRGTPYEQYF TGTGCCAGCAGAGACAGGGGAACTCCCTACGAGCAGTACTTC
NA TRBJ2-7 TRBD2 TRBV6-1 CASSEGLAGVPVEQYF TGTGCCAGCAGTGAAGGACTAGCGGGGGTCCCGGTCGAGCAGTACTTC
many TRBJ2-5 NA TRBV10-3 CAIAEAAQETRYF TGTGCCATCGCCGAAGCGGCCCAAGAGACCCGGTACTTC
many TRBJ1-1 NA TRBV30 CAWSVSPLKAFF TGTGCCTGGAGTGTAAGTCCCCTGAAAGCTTTCTTT
many TRBJ2-1 TRBD2 TRBV7-3 CASSPLAGGRNEQFF TGTGCCAGCAGCCCCCTAGCGGGAGGTCGGAATGAGCAGTTCTTC
NA TRBJ2-1 NA TRBV30 CAWTPRGGYDEQFF TGTGCCTGGACCCCTAGAGGAGGCTATGATGAGCAGTTCTTC
once TRBJ1-5 TRBD1 TRBV11-1 CASSSDRAQPQHF TGTGCCAGCAGCTCGGACAGGGCACAGCCCCAGCATTTT
many TRBJ2-3 TRBD1 TRBV24-1 CATSQGVTQYF TGTGCCACCAGTCAGGGGGTTACGCAGTATTTT
NA TRBJ1-1 NA TRBV5-1 CASSLESLAEAFF TGCGCCAGCAGCTTGGAATCTCTAGCTGAAGCTTTCTTT
many TRBJ2-5 NA TRBV7-2 CASSLNRAETQYF TGTGCCAGCAGCCTTAACAGGGCCGAGACCCAGTACTTC
NA TRBJ1-1 NA TRBV7-2 CASSLGAGMNTESFF TGTGCCAGCAGTTTAGGGGCAGGGATGAACACTGAATCTTTCTTT